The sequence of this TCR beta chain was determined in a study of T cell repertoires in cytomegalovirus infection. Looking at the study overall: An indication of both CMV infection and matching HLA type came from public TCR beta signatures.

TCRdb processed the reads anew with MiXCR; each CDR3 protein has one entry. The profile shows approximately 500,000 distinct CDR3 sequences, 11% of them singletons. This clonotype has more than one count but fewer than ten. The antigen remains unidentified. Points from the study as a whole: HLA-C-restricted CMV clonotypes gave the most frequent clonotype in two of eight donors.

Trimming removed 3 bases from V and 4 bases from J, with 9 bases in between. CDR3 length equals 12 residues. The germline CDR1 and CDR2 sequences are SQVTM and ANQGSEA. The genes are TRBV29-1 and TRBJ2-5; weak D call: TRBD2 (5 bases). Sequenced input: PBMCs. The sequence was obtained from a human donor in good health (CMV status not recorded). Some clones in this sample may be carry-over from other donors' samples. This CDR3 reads CSVDQAGETQYF. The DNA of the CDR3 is TGCAGCGTTGATCAGGCGGGAGAGACCCAGTACTTC.